The clone carrying this TCR beta chain has at least ten counts. These data are taken from a study of T cells in Graves' hyperthyroidism and ophthalmopathy. RNA transcripts served as the template for amplifying TCR beta CDR3 regions. HTBI primers drove first-round RT-PCR of the TCR CDR3. TCRdb ran MiXCR on the multiplex PCR reads and lists one entry per CDR3 protein. The sample yields around 300,000 distinct CDR3 sequences, around 22% seen once. V lost 3 bases and J lost 4, with 10 bases in between. Germline V gene lookup returns CDR1 MDHEN and CDR2 SYDVKM. The CDR3 sequence is 14 residues long. Sequences were obtained from blood. The V call is TRBV28, the J call TRBJ2-1, with a tentative D call TRBD2 (7 bases). The sequence derives from a man aged 25 to 40 with Graves' ophthalmopathy. The DNA for the CDR3 is TGTGCCAGCAGTTTGGGGGGGACATACAATGAGCAGTTCTTC. Protein sequence: CASSLGGTYNEQFF. The variable domain in full, with the rest retrieved from reference TRBV28 and TRBJ2-1, is DVKVTQSSRYLVKRTGEKVFLECVQDMDHENMFWYRQDPGLGLRLIYFSYDVKMKEKGDIPEGYSVSREKKERFSLILESASTNQTSMYLCASSLGGTYNEQFFGPGTRLTVL.